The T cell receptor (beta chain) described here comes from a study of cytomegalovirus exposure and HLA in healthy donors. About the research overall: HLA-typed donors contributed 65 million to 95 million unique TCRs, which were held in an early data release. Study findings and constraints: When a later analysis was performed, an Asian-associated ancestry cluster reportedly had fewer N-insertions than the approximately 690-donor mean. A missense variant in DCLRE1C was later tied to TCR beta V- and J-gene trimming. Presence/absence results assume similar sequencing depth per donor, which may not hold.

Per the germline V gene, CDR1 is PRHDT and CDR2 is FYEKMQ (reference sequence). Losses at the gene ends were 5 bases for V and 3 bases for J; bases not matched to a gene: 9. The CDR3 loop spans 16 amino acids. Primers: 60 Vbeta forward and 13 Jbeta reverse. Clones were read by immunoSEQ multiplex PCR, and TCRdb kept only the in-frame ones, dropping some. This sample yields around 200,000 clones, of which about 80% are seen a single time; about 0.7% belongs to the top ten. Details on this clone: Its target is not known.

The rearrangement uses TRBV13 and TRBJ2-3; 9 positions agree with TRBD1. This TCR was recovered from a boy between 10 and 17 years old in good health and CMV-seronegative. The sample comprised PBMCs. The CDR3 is CASSTKPGQGTDTQYF. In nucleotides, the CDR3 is TGTGCCAGCAGCACGAAACCGGGACAGGGTACAGATACGCAGTATTTT.